This TCR beta chain comes out of a study of T-cell reconstitution after alpha-beta-depleted transplantation in children. General observations from the study: Approximately two months post-transplant, alpha-beta T cells reportedly originated from several hundred expanded graft clones. Surviving recipient T cells and thymic progenitors underlay high day-60 TCRbeta diversity in some patients. Newly generated T cells supplied most T-cell counts and diversity one year post-transplant.

The table lists this clonotype with a few counts. No antigen is known for it. Preparation of the TCRbeta library involved a method that used unique molecular identifiers. A single record per CDR3 protein comes from TCRdb applying MiXCR to the PCR reads. The sample has under 250,000 distinct CDR3 sequences; under 30% are singletons. Trimming left V 3 bases short and J 4 bases short, with 10 bases between. The CDR3 sequence is 12 residues long. Germline V gene lookup returns CDR1 DFQATT and CDR2 SNEGSKA (reference sequence). The source of this sequence is a female patient aged 2 to 10 who had a stem cell transplant for congenital amegakaryocytic thrombocytopenia, so the T cells may come from the graft donor. Sequencing used PBMCs, mostly from graft donor cells, obtained 360 days after TCRalphabeta/CD19-depleted stem cell transplant. The rearrangement joins TRBV20-1 to TRBJ2-7; the D is unclear. The CDR3 DNA sequence: TGCAGTGCTAGGGTCCCTAGATACGAGCAGTACTTC. It translates to CSARVPRYEQYF.